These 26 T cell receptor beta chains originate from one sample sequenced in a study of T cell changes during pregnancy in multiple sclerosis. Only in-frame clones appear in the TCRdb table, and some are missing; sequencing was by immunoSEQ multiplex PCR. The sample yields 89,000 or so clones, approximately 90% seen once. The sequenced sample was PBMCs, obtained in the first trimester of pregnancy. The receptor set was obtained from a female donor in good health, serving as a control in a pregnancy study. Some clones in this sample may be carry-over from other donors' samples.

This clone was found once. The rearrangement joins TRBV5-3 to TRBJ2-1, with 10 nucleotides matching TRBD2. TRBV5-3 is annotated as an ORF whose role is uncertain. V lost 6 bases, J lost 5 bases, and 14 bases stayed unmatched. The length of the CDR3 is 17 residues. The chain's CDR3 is CARMTLLGLAGDNEQFF. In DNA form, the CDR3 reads TGTGCCAGAATGACACTGTTAGGGCTAGCGGGAGACAATGAGCAGTTCTTC.

The CDR3 DNA reads TGTGCCAGCAGCTTAGCGACAGGTTGGTACGAGCAGTACTTC. Protein product: CASSLATGWYEQYF. The chain combines TRBV7-2 with TRBJ2-5; possible D gene TRBD1, 6 bases. TRBJ2-7 explains the end of the DNA better; the J call may be wrong. This CDR3 is built from 14 residues. In germline, CDR1 is SGHTA, CDR2 FQGNSA.

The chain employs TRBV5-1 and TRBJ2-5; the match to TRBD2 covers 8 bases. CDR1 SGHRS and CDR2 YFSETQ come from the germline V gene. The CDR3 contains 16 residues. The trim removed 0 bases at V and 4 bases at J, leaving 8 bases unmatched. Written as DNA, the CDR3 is TGCGCCAGCAGCTTGGTCAGCGGGAGAGGGGGAGAGACCCAGTACTTC. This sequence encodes CASSLVSGRGGETQYF. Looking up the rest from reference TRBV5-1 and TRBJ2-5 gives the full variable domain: KAGVTQTPRYLIKTRGQQVTLSCSPISGHRSVSWYQQTPGQGLQFLFEYFSETQRNKGNFPGRFSGRQFSNSRSEMNVSTLELGDSALYLCASSLVSGRGGETQYFGPGTRLLVL.

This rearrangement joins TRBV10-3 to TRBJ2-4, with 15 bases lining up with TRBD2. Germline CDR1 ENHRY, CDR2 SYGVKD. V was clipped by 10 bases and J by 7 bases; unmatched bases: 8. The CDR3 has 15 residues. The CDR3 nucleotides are TGTGCCAGCGGACTAGCGGGGGGGCCTTTGAACATTCAGTACTTC. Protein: CASGLAGGPLNIQYF.

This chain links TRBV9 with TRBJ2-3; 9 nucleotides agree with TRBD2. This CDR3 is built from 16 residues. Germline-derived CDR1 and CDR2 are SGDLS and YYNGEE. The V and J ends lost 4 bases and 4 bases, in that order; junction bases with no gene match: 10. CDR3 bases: TGTGCCAGCAGCTCCGGCGGGGGGGGCCTTGCAGATACGCAGTATTTT. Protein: CASSSGGGGLADTQYF.

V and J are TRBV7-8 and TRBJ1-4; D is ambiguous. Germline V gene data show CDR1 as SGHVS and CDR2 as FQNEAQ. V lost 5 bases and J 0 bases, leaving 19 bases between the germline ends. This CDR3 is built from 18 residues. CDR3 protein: CASSPSARNPATNEKLFF. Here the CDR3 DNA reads TGTGCCAGCAGCCCCTCAGCTAGGAACCCTGCAACTAATGAAAAACTGTTTTTT.

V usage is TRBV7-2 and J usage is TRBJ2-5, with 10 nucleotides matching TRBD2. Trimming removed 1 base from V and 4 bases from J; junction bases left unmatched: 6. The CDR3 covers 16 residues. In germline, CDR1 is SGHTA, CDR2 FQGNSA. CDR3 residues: CASSLGASGRRETQYF. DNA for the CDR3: TGTGCCAGCAGCTTAGGGGCTAGCGGGAGACGAGAGACCCAGTACTTC.

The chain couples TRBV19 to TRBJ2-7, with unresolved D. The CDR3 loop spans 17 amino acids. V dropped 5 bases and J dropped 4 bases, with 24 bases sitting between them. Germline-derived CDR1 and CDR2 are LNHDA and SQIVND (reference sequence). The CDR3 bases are TGTGCCAGTAGTTTATCGGGTCGCGAGGAGACTTCATACGAGCAGTACTTC. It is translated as CASSLSGREETSYEQYF.

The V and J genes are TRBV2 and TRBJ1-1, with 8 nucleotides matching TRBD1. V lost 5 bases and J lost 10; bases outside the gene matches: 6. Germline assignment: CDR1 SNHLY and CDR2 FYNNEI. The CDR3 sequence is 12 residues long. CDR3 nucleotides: TGTGCCAGCAGTAATGGACAGGGTTTAGCTTTCTTT. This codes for CASSNGQGLAFF.

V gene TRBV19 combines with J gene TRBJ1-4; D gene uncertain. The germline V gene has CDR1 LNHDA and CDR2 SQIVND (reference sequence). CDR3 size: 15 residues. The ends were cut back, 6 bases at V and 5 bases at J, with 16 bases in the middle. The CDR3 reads CASSPRHFANEKLFF. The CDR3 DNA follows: TGTGCCAGTAGCCCCCGACATTTTGCGAATGAAAAACTGTTTTTT.

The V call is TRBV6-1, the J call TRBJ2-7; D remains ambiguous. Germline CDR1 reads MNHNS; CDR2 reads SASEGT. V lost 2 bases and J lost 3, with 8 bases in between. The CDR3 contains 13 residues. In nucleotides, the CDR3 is TGTGCCAGCAGTGAAAGGCTAGTCTACGAGCAGTACTTC. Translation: CASSERLVYEQYF.

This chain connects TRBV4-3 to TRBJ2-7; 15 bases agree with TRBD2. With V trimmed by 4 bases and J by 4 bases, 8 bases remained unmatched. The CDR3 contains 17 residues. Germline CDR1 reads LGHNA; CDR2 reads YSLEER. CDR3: CASSLGLAGGPGYEQYF. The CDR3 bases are TGCGCCAGCAGCCTTGGACTAGCGGGAGGGCCGGGGTACGAGCAGTACTTC.

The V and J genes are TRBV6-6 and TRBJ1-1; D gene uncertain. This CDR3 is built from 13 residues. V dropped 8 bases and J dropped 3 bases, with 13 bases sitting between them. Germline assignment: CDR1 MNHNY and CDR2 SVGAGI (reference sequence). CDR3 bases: TGTGCCAGCGACCCCTTCGGGGACACTGAAGCTTTCTTT. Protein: CASDPFGDTEAFF.

The CDR3 is CASSPGGTGNTIYF. The CDR3 coding sequence is TGTGCCAGCAGTCCAGGGGGGACTGGAAACACCATATATTTT. The chain employs TRBV28 and TRBJ1-3; TRBD1 agrees at 7 bases. The junction had 3 bases not matched to a gene; V was cut back by 5 bases and J by 2 bases. Germline assignment: CDR1 MDHEN and CDR2 SYDVKM. The CDR3 loop spans 14 amino acids.

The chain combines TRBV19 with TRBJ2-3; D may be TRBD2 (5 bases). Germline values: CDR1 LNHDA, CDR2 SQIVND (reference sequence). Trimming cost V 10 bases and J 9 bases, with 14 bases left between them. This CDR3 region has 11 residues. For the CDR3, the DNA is TGTGCCACCGCCCTCGGGGTCACGCAGTATTTT. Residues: CATALGVTQYF.

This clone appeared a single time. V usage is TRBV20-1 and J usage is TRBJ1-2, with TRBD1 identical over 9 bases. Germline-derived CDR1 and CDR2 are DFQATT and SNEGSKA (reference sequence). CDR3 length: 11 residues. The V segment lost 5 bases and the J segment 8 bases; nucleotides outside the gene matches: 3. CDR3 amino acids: CSAGDREGYTF. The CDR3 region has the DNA TGCAGTGCTGGGGACAGGGAAGGCTACACCTTC.

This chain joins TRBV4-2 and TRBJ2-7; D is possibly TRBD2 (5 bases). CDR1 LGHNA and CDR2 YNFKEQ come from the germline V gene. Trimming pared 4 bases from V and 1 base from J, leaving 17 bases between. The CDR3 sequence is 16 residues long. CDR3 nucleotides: TGTGCCAGCAGCCCCAGTAGCGTCCCCCCTTCCTACGAGCAGTACTTC. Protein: CASSPSSVPPSYEQYF.

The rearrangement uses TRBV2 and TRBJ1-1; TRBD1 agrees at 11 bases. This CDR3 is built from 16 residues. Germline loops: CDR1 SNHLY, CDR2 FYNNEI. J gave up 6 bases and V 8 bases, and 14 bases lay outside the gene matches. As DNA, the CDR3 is TGTGCCAGCCGGGTTTCCCCACCGGGACAGGGGGCTGAAGCTTTCTTT. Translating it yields CASRVSPPGQGAEAFF. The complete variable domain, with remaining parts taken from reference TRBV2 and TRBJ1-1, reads EPEVTQTPSHQVTQMGQEVILRCVPISNHLYFYWYRQILGQKVEFLVSFYNNEISEKSEIFDDQFSVERPDGSNFTLKIRSTKLEDSAMYFCASRVSPPGQGAEAFFGQGTRLTVV.

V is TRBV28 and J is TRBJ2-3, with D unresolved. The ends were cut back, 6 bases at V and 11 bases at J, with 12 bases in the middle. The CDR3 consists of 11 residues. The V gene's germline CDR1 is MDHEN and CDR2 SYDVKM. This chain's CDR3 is CASSLTYKQYF. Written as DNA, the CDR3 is TGTGCCAGCAGCCTGACATATAAGCAGTATTTT.

The chain's CDR3 is CASIGQGKEGYTF. CDR3 coding DNA: TGTGCCAGCATAGGACAGGGGAAGGAGGGCTACACCTTC. The V call is TRBV28, the J call TRBJ1-2, with 9 bases aligning to TRBD1. This CDR3 is built from 13 residues. Trimming at V came to 7 bases and at J to 8 bases, leaving 8 bases not matched to a gene. Germline values: CDR1 MDHEN, CDR2 SYDVKM.

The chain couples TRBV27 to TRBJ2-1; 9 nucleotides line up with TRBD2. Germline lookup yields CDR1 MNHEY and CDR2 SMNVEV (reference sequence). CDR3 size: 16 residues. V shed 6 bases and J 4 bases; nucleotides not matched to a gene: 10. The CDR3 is CASSLLGSGGYNEQFF. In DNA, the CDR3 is TGTGCCAGCAGCCTTCTGGGTAGCGGGGGATACAATGAGCAGTTCTTC.

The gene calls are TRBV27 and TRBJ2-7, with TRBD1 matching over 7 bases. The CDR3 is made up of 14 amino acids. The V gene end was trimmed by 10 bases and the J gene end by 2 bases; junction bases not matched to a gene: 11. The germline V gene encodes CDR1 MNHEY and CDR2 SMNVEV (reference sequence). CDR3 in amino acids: CATSSRDRPYEQYF. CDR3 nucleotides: TGTGCCACTTCCTCCCGGGACAGACCCTACGAGCAGTACTTC.

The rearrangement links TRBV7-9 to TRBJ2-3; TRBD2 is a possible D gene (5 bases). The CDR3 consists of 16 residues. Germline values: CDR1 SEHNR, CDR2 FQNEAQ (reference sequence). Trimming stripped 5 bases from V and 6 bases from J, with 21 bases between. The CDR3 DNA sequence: TGTGCCAGCAGCCGAAAGGACTCTCCACCACAGGATACGCAGTATTTT. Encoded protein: CASSRKDSPPQDTQYF.

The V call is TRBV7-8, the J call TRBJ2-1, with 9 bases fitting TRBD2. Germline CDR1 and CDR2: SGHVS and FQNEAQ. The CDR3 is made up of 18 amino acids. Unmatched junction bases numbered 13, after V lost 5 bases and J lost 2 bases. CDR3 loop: CASSRGISGGRTYNEQFF. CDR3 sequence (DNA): TGTGCCAGCAGCCGCGGCATTAGCGGGGGAAGGACCTACAATGAGCAGTTCTTC.

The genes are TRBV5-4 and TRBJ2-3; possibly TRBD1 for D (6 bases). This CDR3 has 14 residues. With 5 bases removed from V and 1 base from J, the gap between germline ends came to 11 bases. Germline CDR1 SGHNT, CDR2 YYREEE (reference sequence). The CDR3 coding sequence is TGTGCCAGCAGTCCTCGACAGGGCACAGATACGCAGTATTTT. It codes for CASSPRQGTDTQYF.

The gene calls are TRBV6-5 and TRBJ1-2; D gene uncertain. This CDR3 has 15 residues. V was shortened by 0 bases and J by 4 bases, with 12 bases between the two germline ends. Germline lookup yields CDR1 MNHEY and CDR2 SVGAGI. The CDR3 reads CASSYSIALSYGYTF. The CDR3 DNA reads TGTGCCAGCAGTTACTCGATCGCTCTCAGCTATGGCTACACCTTC.